Following are 11 T cell receptor beta chains from one sample sequenced in a study of vaccination and CD4 T cells after COVID-19. Treatment of the sample: approximately 11-day PBMC culture with coronavirus spike peptide pools or control peptides (ViraFEST assay). No cognate antigen is known for these TCRs. Sequencing of cultured CD4+ T cell DNA used the Oncomine TCR Beta short-read assay. TCRdb reanalysed the PCR reads using MiXCR and keeps one entry per CDR3 protein. Here the sample spans about 17,000 distinct CDR3 sequences, around 29% being singletons. What was sequenced was cultured CD4+ T cells from blood. All receptors derive from a human donor with COVID-19.

The V gene is TRBV2, the J gene TRBJ2-3; D perhaps matches TRBD1 (6 bases). Between the trimmed V and J ends, which lost 3 bases and 2 bases, there was a span of 9 bases. CDR3 length: 14 amino acids. The germline V gene encodes CDR1 SNHLY and CDR2 FYNNEI. CDR3 loop: CASSEGDNTDTQYF. The CDR3 DNA sequence: TGTGCCAGCAGTGAGGGGGACAACACAGATACGCAGTATTTT.

This clonotype occurred a few times. This CDR3 is CSARGPHGGGGNTGELFF. DNA of the CDR3: TGCAGTGCTAGGGGGCCCCATGGGGGAGGGGGGAATACCGGGGAGCTGTTTTTT. This sequence joins TRBV20-1 and TRBJ2-2; D is possibly TRBD2 (7 bases). Germline loops: CDR1 DFQATT, CDR2 SNEGSKA (reference sequence). Trimming left V 3 bases short and J 5 bases short, with 25 bases between. The CDR3 runs 18 residues.

The chain joins TRBV19 to TRBJ1-5, with 10 bases matching TRBD1. Germline loops: CDR1 LNHDA, CDR2 SQIVND (reference sequence). This CDR3 spans 16 amino acids. J gave up 3 bases and V 0 bases, and 2 bases lay outside the gene matches. The CDR3 loop reads CASSIDGTGANQPQHF. The CDR3 DNA follows: TGTGCCAGTAGTATAGATGGGACAGGGGCCAATCAGCCCCAGCATTTT. Using reference TRBV19 and TRBJ1-5 for the parts outside the CDR3, the full variable domain is DGGITQSPKYLFRKEGQNVTLSCEQNLNHDAMYWYRQDPGQGLRLIYYSQIVNDFQKGDIAEGYSVSREKKESFPLTVTSAQKNPTAFYLCASSIDGTGANQPQHFGDGTRLSIL.

V is TRBV5-1 and J is TRBJ1-1; D is ambiguous. The CDR3 covers 14 residues. Germline V gives CDR1 SGHRS, CDR2 YFSETQ. V dropped 3 bases and J dropped 6 bases, with 15 bases sitting between them. CDR3 DNA sequence: TGCGCCAGCAGCTCTGGACTCGACTCTGCTGAAGCTTTCTTT. Translating it yields CASSSGLDSAEAFF.

The V call is TRBV7-9, the J call TRBJ1-6; D perhaps matches TRBD1 (6 bases). This CDR3 spans 18 amino acids. Looked up from germline, CDR1 is SEHNR and CDR2 is FQNEAQ (reference sequence). V gave up 4 bases and J gave up 3 bases, with 19 bases separating them. For the CDR3, the DNA is TGTGCCAGCAGCTCGCCTGGTGGACAGCTACTCTATAATTCACCCCTCCACTTT. Amino acid sequence: CASSSPGGQLLYNSPLHF.

The rearrangement uses TRBV7-9 and TRBJ1-4, with unresolved D. Trimming shortened V by 3 bases and J by 8 bases, and 16 bases separated the two germline ends. The CDR3 contains 15 residues. In germline, CDR1 is SEHNR, CDR2 FQNEAQ (reference sequence). In nucleotides, the CDR3 is TGTGCCAGCAGCTTTAGGACCACGAGGGAGGAAAAACTGTTTTTT. Its translation: CASSFRTTREEKLFF.

This clonotype was observed a few times. The chain links TRBV5-6 to TRBJ1-1, with D possibly matching TRBD1 (5 bases). The V end lost 0 bases, the J end lost 4 bases, and 10 bases lay between the germline ends. Germline CDR1 reads SGHDT; CDR2 reads YYEEEE. This CDR3 comprises 14 residues. CDR3 in amino acids: CASSLGGKGTEAFF. The CDR3, as DNA: TGTGCCAGCAGCTTGGGGGGCAAAGGCACTGAAGCTTTCTTT.

As regards this clonotype: The junction departs from germline at one end; a sequencing error may be responsible. This CDR3 is CTSVSDRGTNEQFF. The CDR3 DNA sequence: TGTACCAGCGTTTCAGACAGGGGGACGAATGAGCAGTTCTTC. This rearrangement joins TRBV7-9 to TRBJ2-1; the match to TRBD1 covers 9 bases. This CDR3 is built from 14 residues. Germline V lookup: CDR1 SEHNR, CDR2 FQNEAQ (reference sequence).

This clonotype has a handful of counts. The V and J genes are TRBV2 and TRBJ2-2; TRBD1 agrees at 8 bases. The CDR3 loop spans 14 amino acids. The trim removed 7 bases at V and 4 bases at J, leaving 5 bases unmatched. Germline V gene lookup returns CDR1 SNHLY and CDR2 FYNNEI. The CDR3 here is CASKTDRATGELFF. The CDR3 DNA is TGTGCCAGCAAGACGGACAGGGCCACCGGGGAGCTGTTTTTT.

This rearrangement joins TRBV5-1 to TRBJ2-3; D gene unclear. This CDR3 spans 11 amino acids. The V end was cut by 4 bases, the J end by 2 bases, with 2 bases between. Germline V gene data show CDR1 as SGHRS and CDR2 as YFSETQ. The CDR3 nucleotides are TGCGCCAGCAGCAACACAGATACGCAGTATTTT. Amino acids: CASSNTDTQYF. The entire variable domain, with the rest obtained from reference TRBV5-1 and TRBJ2-3, is as follows: KAGVTQTPRYLIKTRGQQVTLSCSPISGHRSVSWYQQTPGQGLQFLFEYFSETQRNKGNFPGRFSGRQFSNSRSEMNVSTLELGDSALYLCASSNTDTQYFGPGTRLTVL.

This clonotype has just a few counts. This chain connects TRBV6-1 to TRBJ2-2, with D possibly being TRBD2 (5 bases). CDR3 size: 14 residues. From germline, CDR1 is MNHNS and CDR2 SASEGT. Trimming cost V 7 bases and J 5 bases, with 14 bases left between them. This CDR3 reads CASKAGLSTGELFF. CDR3 nucleotides: TGTGCCAGCAAGGCGGGTCTCAGTACCGGGGAGCTGTTTTTT.